This T cell receptor (beta chain) came from a study of siplizumab effects on memory and regulatory T cells. Study-level findings and limits: Sequences below about 10^-5 frequency were poorly captured. As a result, only a minor fraction of alloreactive clones mapped to unstimulated subsets.

This CDR3 region has 14 residues. Looked up from germline, CDR1 is KGHSH and CDR2 is LQKENI. V was clipped by 6 bases and J by 2 bases, with 11 bases between them. The table came from immunoSEQ multiplex PCR; TCRdb's copy has only in-frame clones and leaves some out. The sample has around 120,000 clones; about 95% are singletons. As for this clone: The antigen is undetermined.

The TCR was taken from a human donor in good health. Sequenced material: non-Treg CD4+ T cells sorted from blood. J is TRBJ2-4 and V is TRBV18; D remains unclear. The CDR3 region is CASSPEASKNIQYF. The CDR3 DNA is TGTGCCAGCTCCCCGGAAGCCTCCAAAAACATTCAGTACTTC.